These T cell receptor beta chains were read from a single sample in a study of cytomegalovirus exposure and HLA in healthy donors. Generated by immunoSEQ multiplex PCR, the TCRdb table keeps only in-frame clones and is missing some. The top ten clones hold 3.5% to 5.5% of a sample with 120,000 to 150,000 clones, approximately 80% of them seen once. Material for sequencing was PBMCs. The receptors here all came from a middle-aged woman in good health and CMV-seropositive. The CDR3 runs from the conserved cysteine through the conserved F or W. The D gene is left open where the match is weak. The size field is filled for only some rows; it gives once, few, many or a size class.

>TRBJ2-7|TRBV5-6|-|-
CASSSSGEQYF
TGTGCCAGCAGCTCGAGTGGCGAGCAGTACTTC
>TRBJ2-4|TRBV7-2|-|-
CASSLDKRDIQYF
TGTGCCAGCAGCTTAGACAAGAGGGACATTCAGTACTTC
>TRBJ1-4|TRBV28|-|-
CASSLLGRTNEKLFF
TGTGCCAGCAGTTTACTAGGTAGAACTAATGAAAAACTGTTTTTT
>TRBJ2-7|TRBV30|-|TRBD1
CAWAQGAREQYF
TGTGCCTGGGCACAGGGGGCGAGGGAGCAGTACTTC
>TRBJ1-5|TRBV7-9|-|-
CASSFDLTGNQPQHF
TGTGCCAGCAGCTTTGACCTAACCGGGAATCAGCCCCAGCATTTT
>TRBJ2-5|TRBV6-1|-|-
CASSGRGPAETQYF
TGTGCCAGCAGCGGGCGAGGGCCCGCGGAGACCCAGTACTTC
>TRBJ1-5|TRBV7-9|few|-
CASSLTGPSNQPQHF
TGTGCCAGCAGCTTAACAGGACCGAGCAATCAGCCCCAGCATTTT
>TRBJ2-7|TRBV29-1|-|TRBD1
CSVWQGDSYEQYF
TGCAGCGTTTGGCAGGGGGATTCCTACGAGCAGTACTTC
>TRBJ1-2|TRBV5-4|-|-
CASSLKGDGYTF
TGTGCCAGCAGCTTGAAGGGGGACGGCTACACCTTC
>TRBJ1-3|TRBV6-5|-|-
CASSYSPGNSGNTIYF
TGTGCCAGCAGTTACAGCCCGGGGAACTCTGGAAACACCATATATTTT
>TRBJ1-1|TRBV2|few|-
CASSNFGDSYF
TGTGCCAGCAGTAATTTCGGGGACTCGTATTTT
>TRBJ1-4|TRBV6-5|-|-
CASSLGGGREKLFF
TGTGCCAGCAGCCTCGGCGGGGGGCGGGAAAAACTGTTTTTT
>TRBJ2-4|TRBV28|once|TRBD2
CASRGGRGNIQYF
TGTGCCAGCAGGGGTGGGAGGGGAAACATTCAGTACTTC
>TRBJ2-7|TRBV2|-|-
CASNSGFGNEQYF
TGTGCTAGCAACTCAGGGTTTGGGAACGAGCAGTACTTC
>TRBJ2-1|TRBV15|-|-
CATSRYMARQGIHNEQFF
TGTGCCACCAGCAGATATATGGCTCGGCAGGGAATCCACAATGAGCAGTTCTTC
>TRBJ2-7|TRBV6-5|-|TRBD1
CASSPPTGPNEQYF
TGTGCCAGCAGCCCACCGACAGGGCCTAACGAGCAGTACTTC
>TRBJ2-3|TRBV9|few|-
CASSPTTVEDTQYF
TGTGCCAGCAGCCCCACAACGGTGGAGGATACGCAGTATTTT
>TRBJ2-7|TRBV2|few|-
CASSDLSSYEQYF
TGTGCCAGCAGTGACCTAAGCTCCTACGAGCAGTACTTC
>TRBJ1-2|TRBV28|once|-
CACDRPSGGGYTF
TGTGCCTGCGACCGGCCCTCGGGAGGCGGCTACACCTTC
>TRBJ2-5|TRBV25-1|-|-
CASSGVDERDKETQYF
TGTGCCAGCAGTGGGGTTGACGAGAGGGATAAGGAGACCCAGTACTTC
>TRBJ2-7|TRBV28|-|-
CASSQWDTPFEQYF
TGTGCCAGCAGTCAATGGGACACCCCCTTCGAGCAGTACTTC
>TRBJ1-1|TRBV5-5|-|-
CASSLASGDRTEAFF
TGTGCCAGCAGCTTGGCGTCAGGGGATAGAACTGAAGCTTTCTTT
>TRBJ2-3|TRBV19|-|-
CASSKHRETDTQYF
TGTGCCAGTAGTAAGCACAGGGAAACAGATACGCAGTATTTT
>TRBJ2-5|TRBV27|-|TRBD2
CASSLSSGGWETQYF
TGTGCCAGCAGTTTATCTAGCGGGGGGTGGGAGACCCAGTACTTC
>TRBJ2-5|TRBV2|-|TRBD2
CASSGTSGYQETQYF
TGTGCCAGCAGTGGGACTAGCGGATACCAAGAGACCCAGTACTTC
>TRBJ2-7|TRBV28|-|TRBD2
CASSGTGGSSYEQYF
TGTGCCAGCTCGGGCACGGGGGGAAGCTCCTACGAGCAGTACTTC
>TRBJ2-1|TRBV28|-|TRBD2
CASSLAGGPHNEQFF
TGTGCCAGCAGTTTAGCGGGAGGGCCCCACAATGAGCAGTTCTTC
>TRBJ2-3|TRBV15|-|-
CATSRGHGGVRMEYF
TGTGCCACCAGCAGAGGGCACGGAGGAGTACGCATGGAGTATTTT
>TRBJ2-7|TRBV9|once|-
CASSVAAESSYEQYF
TGTGCCAGCAGCGTAGCGGCGGAAAGCTCCTACGAGCAGTACTTC
>TRBJ2-6|TRBV5-8|-|-
CASSLDEVPARANVLTF
TGTGCCAGCAGCTTGGACGAGGTCCCTGCTCGGGCCAACGTCCTGACTTTC
>TRBJ2-3|TRBV28|-|TRBD1
CASSRTGSGTDTQYF
TGTGCCAGCAGTCGGACAGGGTCCGGCACAGATACGCAGTATTTT
>TRBJ1-6|TRBV30|-|-
CAWRQGGSPLHF
TGTGCCTGGAGACAGGGCGGTTCACCCCTCCACTTT
>TRBJ2-3|TRBV15|-|-
CATSRAGGGSGADTQYF
TGTGCCACCAGCAGAGCAGGGGGAGGCAGTGGGGCCGATACGCAGTATTTT
>TRBJ2-7|TRBV5-1|once|TRBD2
CASSLGLADLYEQYF
TGCGCCAGCAGCTTGGGTCTAGCGGATCTCTACGAGCAGTACTTC
>TRBJ2-1|TRBV4-2|-|TRBD1
CASSQGRHGTGPYEQFF
TGTGCCAGCAGCCAAGGACGTCACGGGACAGGCCCCTATGAGCAGTTCTTC
>TRBJ2-5|TRBV6-1|-|TRBD2
CASSLAGGIQETQYF
TGTGCCAGCAGTCTAGCGGGGGGTATCCAAGAGACCCAGTACTTC
>TRBJ1-2|TRBV4-2|once|-
CASSQDPTRNYGYTF
TGTGCCAGCAGCCAAGACCCTACCCGCAACTATGGCTACACCTTC
>TRBJ2-3|TRBV10-3|-|-
CAISEPPVQDTQYF
TGTGCCATCAGTGAGCCTCCGGTGCAAGATACGCAGTATTTT
>TRBJ1-6|TRBV7-2|-|-
CASSLRRDNSPLHF
TGTGCCAGCAGCTTAAGGCGGGATAATTCACCCCTCCACTTT
>TRBJ1-5|TRBV5-1|-|TRBD1
CASSPSGTGNQPQHF
TGCGCCAGCAGCCCATCCGGGACAGGGAATCAGCCCCAGCATTTT
>TRBJ1-1|TRBV30|many|-
CAWTEVRLLGGNTEAFF
TGTGCCTGGACAGAAGTCAGGCTCCTAGGGGGAAACACTGAAGCTTTCTTT
>TRBJ2-2|TRBV13|-|-
CASSHEAGRTGELFF
TGTGCCAGCAGCCATGAGGCAGGGCGAACCGGGGAGCTGTTTTTT
>TRBJ1-2|TRBV6-1|-|-
CASSEGRRWANYGYTF
TGTGCCAGCAGTGAGGGGCGCCGTTGGGCTAACTATGGCTACACCTTC
>TRBJ1-6|TRBV9|-|-
CASSERHVLGTNSPLHF
TGTGCCAGCAGCGAAAGGCACGTTCTAGGTACAAATTCACCCCTCCACTTT
>TRBJ2-2|TRBV19|-|-
CASSIERKAGELFF
TGTGCCAGTAGTATAGAGCGAAAAGCCGGGGAGCTGTTTTTT